This T cell receptor beta chain was documented in a study of cytomegalovirus exposure and HLA in healthy donors. The method was immunoSEQ multiplex PCR; TCRdb's version includes in-frame clones alone and lacks a portion of them. In the table there are under 250,000 clones, around 90% of which are singletons. The junction had 10 bases not matched to a gene; V was cut back by 3 bases and J by 10 bases. Germline-derived CDR1 and CDR2 are LNHNV and YYDKDF (reference sequence). This CDR3 contains 15 residues. Sequencing input: PBMCs. This sequence originates from a woman between 18 and 29 years old in good health and CMV-seropositive. This chain joins TRBV15 and TRBJ2-1; 9 bases fit TRBD2. The CDR3, as DNA: TGTGCCACCAGCAGTTTGAGCGGGGGGATCGGAGAGCAGTTCTTC. Protein: CATSSLSGGIGEQFF.